What follows are 23 T cell receptor beta chains derived from one specimen sequenced in a study of T cells in Graves' hyperthyroidism and ophthalmopathy. Amplification of TCR beta CDR3 regions used RNA as the template. First-round RT-PCR targeting the TCR CDR3 was performed with the HTBI primer set. Each CDR3 protein is one row after TCRdb ran MiXCR on the multiplex PCR reads. This repertoire shows about 590,000 distinct CDR3 sequences, about 14% found once; its top ten account for roughly 7%. Sequenced: blood. Receptors were obtained from a woman aged 18-29 years with Graves' ophthalmopathy.

In regard to this clonotype: It is likely a read error, because the conserved phenylalanine at the end of the CDR3 is missing. The chain employs TRBV7-9 and TRBJ1-2; TRBD1 agrees at 7 bases. The CDR3 is 13 residues long. Germline V gene sequence: CDR1 SEHNR, CDR2 FQNEAQ (reference sequence). The V and J ends lost 1 base and 7 bases, in that order; junction bases with no gene match: 3. The CDR3 reads CASSLDRGRGYTL. The CDR3 nucleotides are TGTGCCAGCAGCTTAGACAGGGGACGTGGCTACACCCTC.

The sample holds a few counts of this clonotype. The rearrangement uses TRBV5-1 and TRBJ2-5; D gene ambiguous. Germline V gene data show CDR1 as SGHRS and CDR2 as YFSETQ. The ends were cut back, 3 bases at V and 5 bases at J, with 14 bases in the middle. The CDR3 has 14 residues. The CDR3 DNA reads as TGCGCCAGCAGCTCCCGACCGGAAAGGGAGACCCAGTACTTC. This encodes CASSSRPERETQYF.

This chain links TRBV27 with TRBJ2-5; weak D call: TRBD1 (5 bases). The V end was cut by 5 bases, the J end by 3 bases, with 13 bases between. The germline V gene encodes CDR1 MNHEY and CDR2 SMNVEV (reference sequence). The CDR3 runs to 14 residues. CDR3 sequence reads: CASSELGREETQYF. The CDR3 nucleotides are TGTGCCAGCAGTGAATTGGGCAGGGAAGAGACCCAGTACTTC.

This clonotype was picked up many times. CDR3 coding DNA: TGTGCCACCAGTGATTGGGGGAACACTGAAGCTTTCTTT. It yields the protein CATSDWGNTEAFF. The rearrangement links TRBV24-1 to TRBJ1-1, with D uncertain. Trimming pared 2 bases from V and 1 base from J, leaving 4 bases between. In germline, CDR1 is KGHDR, CDR2 SFDVKD. This CDR3 has 13 residues.

The chain carries TRBV7-8 and TRBJ2-1, with D maybe TRBD1 (5 bases). The CDR3 covers 14 residues. The germline gives CDR1 SGHVS, CDR2 FQNEAQ. V lost 2 bases and J 8 bases, leaving 13 bases between the germline ends. CDR3 sequence: CASSLRSLGDEQFF. CDR3 nucleotide sequence: TGTGCCAGCAGCTTAAGATCCTTAGGGGATGAGCAGTTCTTC.

Only a few counts were recorded for this clonotype. The rearrangement links TRBV20-1 to TRBJ2-7; a weak D match, TRBD2 (6 bases). This CDR3 region has 13 residues. Germline V gives CDR1 DFQATT, CDR2 SNEGSKA (reference sequence). V lost 2 bases and J lost 3, with 11 bases in between. The CDR3 sequence is CSARKRANYEQYF. CDR3 nucleotides: TGCAGTGCTAGAAAGCGGGCCAACTACGAGCAGTACTTC.

V gene TRBV20-1 combines with J gene TRBJ2-3; TRBD1 might be the D (5 bases). With 1 base removed from V and 2 bases from J, the gap between germline ends came to 7 bases. CDR1 and CDR2 (germline): DFQATT, SNEGSKA (reference sequence). The CDR3 consists of 13 residues. The CDR3 DNA reads as TGCAGTGCTAGAGGACAGAACACAGATACGCAGTATTTT. Protein sequence: CSARGQNTDTQYF.

The sample holds a few counts of this clonotype. This rearrangement joins TRBV12-5 to TRBJ2-5; the match to TRBD1 covers 8 bases. The CDR3 covers 15 residues. The J segment lost 1 base and the V segment lost 6 bases, leaving 7 bases of the junction unmatched. In germline, CDR1 is LGHNT, CDR2 FRNRAP. The CDR3 sequence is CASGEDRAPQETQYF. The CDR3, as DNA: TGTGCTAGTGGAGAGGACAGGGCCCCCCAAGAGACCCAGTACTTC.

This clonotype was found a few times. The genes are TRBV5-6 and TRBJ1-2; D remains unclear. The V end was cut by 5 bases, the J end by 4 bases, with 15 bases between. In germline, CDR1 is SGHDT, CDR2 YYEEEE. This CDR3 spans 14 amino acids. The CDR3 loop reads CASSRGRPSYGYTF. The CDR3, as DNA: TGTGCCAGCAGTCGAGGACGGCCTAGCTATGGCTACACCTTC.

For this clonotype: This clone may be a read error of a much larger clone one base away. V usage is TRBV7-9 and J usage is TRBJ1-3; TRBD1 is a possible D gene (5 bases). Germline V gives CDR1 SEHNR, CDR2 FQNEAQ (reference sequence). CDR3 length equals 16 residues. The germline V and J ends were trimmed by 2 bases and 2 bases, with 13 bases remaining between them. The CDR3 here is CASSLMPRETGNTIYF. DNA of the CDR3: TGTGCCAGCAGCTTAATGCCCAGGGAGACTGGAAACACCATATATTTT.

This clonotype was detected ten times or more. V and J are TRBV11-2 and TRBJ2-3, with no clear D. CDR3 length equals 14 residues. Germline V gene lookup returns CDR1 SGHAT and CDR2 FQNNGV. The V and J ends lost 2 bases and 2 bases respectively, with 8 bases between them. CDR3 in amino acids: CASSLFGTTDTQYF. As DNA, the CDR3 is TGTGCCAGCAGCTTATTCGGCACCACAGATACGCAGTATTTT. Full variable domain (remainder filled in from reference TRBV11-2 and TRBJ2-3): EAGVAQSPRYKIIEKRQSVAFWCNPISGHATLYWYQQILGQGPKLLIQFQNNGVVDDSQLPKDRFSAERLKGVDSTLKIQPAKLEDSAVYLCASSLFGTTDTQYFGPGTRLTVL.

The chain has TRBV19 and TRBJ2-6; D is ambiguous. V lost 5 bases to trimming and J lost 0 bases, with 14 bases between them. Germline V gives CDR1 LNHDA, CDR2 SQIVND (reference sequence). This CDR3 has 17 amino acids. CDR3 loop: CASSSQWSYSGANVLTF. CDR3 coding DNA: TGTGCCAGTAGTTCGCAGTGGAGTTACTCTGGGGCCAACGTCCTGACTTTC.

This clonotype was seen a handful of times. This chain joins TRBV6-1 and TRBJ1-1, with TRBD1 matching over 7 bases. This CDR3 region has 14 residues. V lost 6 bases and J lost 3; bases outside the gene matches: 7. CDR1 and CDR2 (germline): MNHNS, SASEGT. CDR3 bases: TGTGCCAGCAGAACAGGGGTTTGGGACACTGAAGCTTTCTTT. Its translation: CASRTGVWDTEAFF.

The sample holds many counts of this clonotype. V is TRBV6-2 or TRBV6-3 and J is TRBJ2-7; 10 bases fit TRBD2. The CDR3 length is 14 residues. V lost 10 bases, J lost 0 bases, and 6 bases stayed unmatched. Germline V gives CDR1 MNHEY, CDR2 SVGEGT. CDR3 loop: CATSGRASSYEQYF. The CDR3 bases are TGTGCCACCAGCGGGAGGGCCTCCTCCTACGAGCAGTACTTC.

This clonotype was found many times. The J gene is TRBJ1-2, the V gene TRBV29-1, with D unresolved. The CDR3 has 16 amino acids. Germline V lookup: CDR1 SQVTM, CDR2 ANQGSEA. Deletions cut 6 bases from V and 0 bases from J, with 20 bases between. CDR3 residues: CSVDQESTLSNYGYTF. CDR3 coding DNA: TGCAGCGTGGATCAGGAGTCTACCTTATCTAACTATGGCTACACCTTC.

Concerning this clonotype itself: A much larger clone lies one base from this, so it may be a read error. The rearrangement uses TRBV9 and TRBJ2-7; D is perhaps TRBD2 (7 bases). CDR3 size: 15 residues. In germline, CDR1 is SGDLS, CDR2 YYNGEE. The CDR3 sequence: CPSSVGGAGSYEQYF. CDR3 DNA sequence: TGTCCCAGCAGCGTAGGGGGGGCAGGTTCCTACGAGCAGTACTTC.

The chain has TRBV29-1 and TRBJ1-3, with no clear D. The ends were cut back, 7 bases at V and 5 bases at J, with 18 bases in the middle. This CDR3 has 14 amino acids. The germline V gene has CDR1 SQVTM and CDR2 ANQGSEA. The CDR3 loop is CSARDIQGRNTIYF. The CDR3 bases are TGCAGCGCACGCGACATTCAAGGAAGAAACACCATATATTTT. Using reference TRBV29-1 and TRBJ1-3 for the parts outside the CDR3, the full variable domain is SAVISQKPSRDICQRGTSLTIQCQVDSQVTMMFWYRQQPGQSLTLIATANQGSEATYESGFVIDKFPISRPNLTFSTLTVSNMSPEDSSIYLCSARDIQGRNTIYFGEGSWLTVV.

Ten or more counts support this clonotype. CDR3 sequence: CASSFLLQGASLNTEAFF. DNA for the CDR3: TGTGCCAGCAGTTTTCTCCTGCAGGGGGCTTCCTTGAACACTGAAGCTTTCTTT. The genes are TRBV12-3 or TRBV12-4 and TRBJ1-1, with TRBD1 matching 8 bases. Trimming took 3 bases from V and 0 from J; bases not matched to a gene: 12. The CDR3 is made up of 18 amino acids.

This clonotype appeared a few times. The chain links TRBV7-6 to TRBJ2-2, with D unclear. Germline V lookup: CDR1 SGHVS, CDR2 FNYEAQ. This CDR3 region has 16 residues. V was pared by 5 bases and J by 9 bases, with 22 bases between. CDR3 sequence (DNA): TGTGCCAGCAGCATTATACCAACCACCCCGGTACGGGAGCTGTTTTTT. Translation: CASSIIPTTPVRELFF.

This clonotype was picked up a small number of times. The rearrangement uses TRBV4-1 and TRBJ2-5; possible D gene TRBD1, 5 bases. Between the trimmed V and J ends, which lost 0 bases and 1 base, there was a span of 12 bases. CDR3 length: 16 residues. Germline values: CDR1 MGHRA, CDR2 YSYEKL. The CDR3 nucleotides are TGCGCCAGCAGCCAAGATCGGGCAGGGCCCCAAGAGACCCAGTACTTC. This sequence encodes CASSQDRAGPQETQYF.

This clonotype was detected many times. J is TRBJ1-4 and V is TRBV20-1, with no clear D. Germline-derived CDR1 and CDR2 are DFQATT and SNEGSKA (reference sequence). Deletions cut 5 bases from V and 8 bases from J, with 12 bases between. The CDR3 covers 12 residues. CDR3: CSAPNTGEKLFF. The CDR3 DNA follows: TGCAGTGCTCCAAATACCGGGGAAAAACTGTTTTTT.

Many counts were recorded for this clonotype. V and J are TRBV11-2 and TRBJ2-3; 9 positions agree with TRBD1. Trimming took 2 bases from V and 10 from J; bases not matched to a gene: 7. The CDR3 sequence is 14 residues long. Germline V gives CDR1 SGHAT, CDR2 FQNNGV. This CDR3 reads CASSLRDRVGSQYF. In nucleotides, the CDR3 is TGTGCCAGCAGCTTACGGGACAGGGTCGGGTCGCAGTATTTT. Using reference TRBV11-2 and TRBJ2-3 for the parts outside the CDR3, the full variable domain is EAGVAQSPRYKIIEKRQSVAFWCNPISGHATLYWYQQILGQGPKLLIQFQNNGVVDDSQLPKDRFSAERLKGVDSTLKIQPAKLEDSAVYLCASSLRDRVGSQYFGPGTRLTVL.

V and J are TRBV5-1 and TRBJ2-5, with D possibly TRBD2 on 6 matching bases. Germline CDR1 and CDR2: SGHRS and YFSETQ. Trimming shortened V by 5 bases and J by 3 bases, and 14 bases separated the two germline ends. This CDR3 comprises 14 residues. As DNA, the CDR3 is TGCGCCAGCAGTTCCGGGACTGCAGAAGAGACCCAGTACTTC. Translating gives CASSSGTAEETQYF. The full variable domain, completed using reference TRBV5-1 and TRBJ2-5, is KAGVTQTPRYLIKTRGQQVTLSCSPISGHRSVSWYQQTPGQGLQFLFEYFSETQRNKGNFPGRFSGRQFSNSRSEMNVSTLELGDSALYLCASSSGTAEETQYFGPGTRLLVL.